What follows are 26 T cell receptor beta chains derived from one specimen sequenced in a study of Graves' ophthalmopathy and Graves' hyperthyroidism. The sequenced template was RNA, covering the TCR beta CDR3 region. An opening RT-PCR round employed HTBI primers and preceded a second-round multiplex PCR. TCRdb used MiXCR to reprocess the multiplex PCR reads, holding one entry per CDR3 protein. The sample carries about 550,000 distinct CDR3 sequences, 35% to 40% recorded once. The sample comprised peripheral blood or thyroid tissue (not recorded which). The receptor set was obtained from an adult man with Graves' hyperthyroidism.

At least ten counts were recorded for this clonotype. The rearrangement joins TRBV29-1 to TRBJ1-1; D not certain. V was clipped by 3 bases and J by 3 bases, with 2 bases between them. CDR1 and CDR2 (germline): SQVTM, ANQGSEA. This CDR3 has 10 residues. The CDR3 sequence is CSVEHTEAFF. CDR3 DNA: TGCAGCGTTGAGCACACTGAAGCTTTCTTT.

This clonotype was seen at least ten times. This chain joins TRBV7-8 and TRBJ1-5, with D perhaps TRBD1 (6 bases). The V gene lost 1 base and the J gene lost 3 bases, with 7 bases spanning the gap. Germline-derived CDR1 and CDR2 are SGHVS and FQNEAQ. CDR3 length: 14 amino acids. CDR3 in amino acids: CASSLEGDNQPQHF. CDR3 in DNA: TGTGCCAGCAGCTTAGAGGGGGACAATCAGCCCCAGCATTTT.

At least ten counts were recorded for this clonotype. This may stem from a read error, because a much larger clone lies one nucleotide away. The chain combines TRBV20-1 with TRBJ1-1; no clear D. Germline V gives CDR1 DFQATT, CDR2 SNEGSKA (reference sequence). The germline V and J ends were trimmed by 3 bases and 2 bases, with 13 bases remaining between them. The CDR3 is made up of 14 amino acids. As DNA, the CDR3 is TGCAGTGCTAGGAGGGCATGGGTTAACACTGAAGCTTTCTTT. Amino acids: CSARRAWVNTEAFF.

CDR3 in amino acids: CASSLKWKSSYEQYF. The CDR3 DNA reads as TGTGCCAGCAGCTTAAAGTGGAAAAGCTCCTACGAGCAGTACTTC. The chain employs TRBV7-3 and TRBJ2-7; D unclear. This CDR3 comprises 15 residues. CDR1 is SGHTA and CDR2 is FQGTGA in the germline V gene. Trimming removed 1 base from V and 0 bases from J, with 10 bases in between.

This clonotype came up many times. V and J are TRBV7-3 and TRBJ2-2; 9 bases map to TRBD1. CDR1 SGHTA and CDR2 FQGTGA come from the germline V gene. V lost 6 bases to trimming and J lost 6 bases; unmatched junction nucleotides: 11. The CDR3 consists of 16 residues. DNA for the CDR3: TGTGCCAGCAGACGTTCATCGGGACAGGGTGCCGGGGAGCTGTTTTTT. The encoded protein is CASRRSSGQGAGELFF. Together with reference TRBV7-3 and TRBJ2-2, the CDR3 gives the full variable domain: GAGVSQTPSNKVTEKGKYVELRCDPISGHTALYWYRQSLGQGPEFLIYFQGTGAADDSGLPNDRFFAVRPEGSVSTLKIQRTERGDSAVYLCASRRSSGQGAGELFFGEGSRLTVL.

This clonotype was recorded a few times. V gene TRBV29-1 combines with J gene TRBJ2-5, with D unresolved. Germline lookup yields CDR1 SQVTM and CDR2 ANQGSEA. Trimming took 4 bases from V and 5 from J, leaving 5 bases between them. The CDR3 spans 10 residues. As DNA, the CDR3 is TGCAGCGTTGTCGTCGAGACCCAGTACTTC. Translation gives CSVVVETQYF.

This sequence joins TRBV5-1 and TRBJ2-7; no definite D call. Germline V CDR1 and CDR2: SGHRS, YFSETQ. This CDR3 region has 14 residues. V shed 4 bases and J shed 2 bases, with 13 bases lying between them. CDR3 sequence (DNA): TGCGCCAGCAGCGGCCCCCCGCCTCCCTACGAGCAGTACTTC. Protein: CASSGPPPPYEQYF.

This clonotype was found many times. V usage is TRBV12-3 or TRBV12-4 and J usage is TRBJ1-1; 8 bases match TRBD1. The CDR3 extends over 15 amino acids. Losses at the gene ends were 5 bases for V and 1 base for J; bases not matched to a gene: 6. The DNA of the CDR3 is TGTGCCAGCAGTGGACAGGGACAGTCGAACACTGAAGCTTTCTTT. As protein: CASSGQGQSNTEAFF.

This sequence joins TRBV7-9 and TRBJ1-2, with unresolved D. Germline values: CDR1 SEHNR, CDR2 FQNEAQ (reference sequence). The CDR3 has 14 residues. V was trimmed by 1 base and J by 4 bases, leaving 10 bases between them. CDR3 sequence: CASSLVGFSYGYTF. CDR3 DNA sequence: TGTGCCAGCAGCTTAGTTGGGTTTTCCTATGGCTACACCTTC.

Written as DNA, the CDR3 is TGTGCCCTCGGAGGGGGGGAGAATCCAGATACGCAGTATTTT. The encoded protein is CALGGGENPDTQYF. The rearrangement joins TRBV7-7 to TRBJ2-3; the D gene is possibly TRBD2 (7 bases). CDR3 length: 14 residues. Germline CDR1 and CDR2: SSHAT and FNYEAQ (reference sequence). V was trimmed by 11 bases and J by 4 bases, leaving 19 bases between them.

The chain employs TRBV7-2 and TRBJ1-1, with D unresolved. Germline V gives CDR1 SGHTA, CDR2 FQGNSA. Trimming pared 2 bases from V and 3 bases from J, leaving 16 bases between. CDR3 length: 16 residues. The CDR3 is CASSLKGVSGYTEAFF. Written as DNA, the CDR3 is TGTGCCAGCAGCTTAAAAGGAGTGAGCGGATACACTGAAGCTTTCTTT. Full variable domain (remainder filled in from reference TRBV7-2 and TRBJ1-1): GAGVSQSPSNKVTEKGKDVELRCDPISGHTALYWYRQSLGQGLEFLIYFQGNSAPDKSGLPSDRFSAERTGGSVSTLTIQRTQQEDSAVYLCASSLKGVSGYTEAFFGQGTRLTVV.

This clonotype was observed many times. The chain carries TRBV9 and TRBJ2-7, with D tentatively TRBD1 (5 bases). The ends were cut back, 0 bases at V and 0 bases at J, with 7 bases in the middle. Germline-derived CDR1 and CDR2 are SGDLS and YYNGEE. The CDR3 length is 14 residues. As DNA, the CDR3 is TGTGCCAGCAGCGTAGGACAGAGCTCCTACGAGCAGTACTTC. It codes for CASSVGQSSYEQYF. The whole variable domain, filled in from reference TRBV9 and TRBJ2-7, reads DSGVTQTPKHLITATGQRVTLRCSPRSGDLSVYWYQQSLDQGLQFLIQYYNGEERAKGNILERFSAQQFPDLHSELNLSSLELGDSALYFCASSVGQSSYEQYFGPGTRLTVT.

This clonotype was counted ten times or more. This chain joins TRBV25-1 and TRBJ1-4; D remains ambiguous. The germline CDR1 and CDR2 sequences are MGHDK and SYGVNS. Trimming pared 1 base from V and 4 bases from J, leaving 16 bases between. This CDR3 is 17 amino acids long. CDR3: CASSEFYRGRDNEKLFF. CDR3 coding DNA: TGTGCCAGCAGTGAATTCTACCGCGGTCGGGATAATGAAAAACTGTTTTTT.

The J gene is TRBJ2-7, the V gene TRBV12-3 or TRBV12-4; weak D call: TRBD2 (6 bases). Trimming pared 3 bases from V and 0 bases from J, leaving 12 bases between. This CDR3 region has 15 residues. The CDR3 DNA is TGTGCCAGCAGTTTTTGGGGGAGGCACTCCTACGAGCAGTACTTC. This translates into CASSFWGRHSYEQYF.

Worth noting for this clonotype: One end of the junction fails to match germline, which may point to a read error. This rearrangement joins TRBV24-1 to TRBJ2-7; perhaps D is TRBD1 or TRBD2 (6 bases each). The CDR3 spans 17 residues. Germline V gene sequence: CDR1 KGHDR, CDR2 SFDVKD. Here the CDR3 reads CASSYSMGGVGSYEQYF. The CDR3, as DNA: TGTGCCAGCAGTTACTCGATGGGGGGCGTAGGCTCCTACGAGCAGTACTTC.

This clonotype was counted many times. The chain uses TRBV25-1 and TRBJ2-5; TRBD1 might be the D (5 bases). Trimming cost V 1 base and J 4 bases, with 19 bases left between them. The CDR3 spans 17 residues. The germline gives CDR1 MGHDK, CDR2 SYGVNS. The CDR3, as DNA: TGTGCCAGCAGTGAATCAAAGGGGCCAGGGCCCGGAGAGACCCAGTACTTC. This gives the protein CASSESKGPGPGETQYF.

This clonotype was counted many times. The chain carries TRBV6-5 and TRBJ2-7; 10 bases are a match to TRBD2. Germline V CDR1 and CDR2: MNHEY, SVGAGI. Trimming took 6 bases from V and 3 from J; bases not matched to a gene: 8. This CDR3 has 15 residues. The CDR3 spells CASRRGLAENYEQYF. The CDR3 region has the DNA TGTGCCAGCAGACGCGGACTAGCGGAAAACTACGAGCAGTACTTC.

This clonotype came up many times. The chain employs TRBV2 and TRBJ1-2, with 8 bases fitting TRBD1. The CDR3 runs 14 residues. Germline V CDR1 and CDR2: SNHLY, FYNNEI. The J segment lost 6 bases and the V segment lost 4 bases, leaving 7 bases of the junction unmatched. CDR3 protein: CASSVDRVNNGYTF. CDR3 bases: TGTGCCAGCAGTGTGGACAGGGTCAACAATGGCTACACCTTC.

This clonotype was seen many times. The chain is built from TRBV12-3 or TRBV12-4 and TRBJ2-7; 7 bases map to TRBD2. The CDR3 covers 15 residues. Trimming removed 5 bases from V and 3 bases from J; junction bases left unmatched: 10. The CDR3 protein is CASSLSGSSGYEQYF. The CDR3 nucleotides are TGTGCCAGCAGTCTCTCGGGGTCTAGCGGCTACGAGCAGTACTTC.

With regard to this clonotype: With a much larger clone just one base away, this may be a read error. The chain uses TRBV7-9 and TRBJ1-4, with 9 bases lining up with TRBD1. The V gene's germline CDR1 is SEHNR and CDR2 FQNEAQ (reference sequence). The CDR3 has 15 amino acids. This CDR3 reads CAGSKAGTGIQKLFF. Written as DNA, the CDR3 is TGTGCCGGCAGTAAAGCCGGGACAGGGATTCAGAAACTGTTTTTT. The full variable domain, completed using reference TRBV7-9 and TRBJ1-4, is DTGVSQNPRHKITKRGQNVTFRCDPISEHNRLYWYRQTLGQGPEFLTYFQNEAQLEKSRLLSDRFSAERPKGSFSTLEIQRTEQGDSAMYLCAGSKAGTGIQKLFFGSGTQLSVL.

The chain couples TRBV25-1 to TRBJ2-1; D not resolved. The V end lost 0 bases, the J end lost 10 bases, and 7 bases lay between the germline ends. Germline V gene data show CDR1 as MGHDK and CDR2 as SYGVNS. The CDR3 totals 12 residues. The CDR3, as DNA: TGTGCCAGCAGTGAATACCCCCAAGAGCAGTTCTTC. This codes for CASSEYPQEQFF.

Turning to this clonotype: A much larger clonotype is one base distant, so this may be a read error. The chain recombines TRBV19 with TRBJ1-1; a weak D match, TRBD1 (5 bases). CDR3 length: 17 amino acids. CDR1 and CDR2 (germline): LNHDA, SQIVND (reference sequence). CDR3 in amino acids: CASSIDLGVGVNTEASF. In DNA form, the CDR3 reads TGTGCCAGTAGTATAGATCTGGGGGTAGGGGTCAACACTGAAGCTTCCTTT.

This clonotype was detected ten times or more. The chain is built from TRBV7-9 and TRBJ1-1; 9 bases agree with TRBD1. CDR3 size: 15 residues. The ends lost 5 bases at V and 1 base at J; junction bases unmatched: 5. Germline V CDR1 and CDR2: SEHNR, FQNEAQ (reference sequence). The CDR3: CASSKQGAGNTEAFF. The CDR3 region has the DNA TGTGCCAGCAGCAAACAGGGGGCTGGGAACACTGAAGCTTTCTTT.

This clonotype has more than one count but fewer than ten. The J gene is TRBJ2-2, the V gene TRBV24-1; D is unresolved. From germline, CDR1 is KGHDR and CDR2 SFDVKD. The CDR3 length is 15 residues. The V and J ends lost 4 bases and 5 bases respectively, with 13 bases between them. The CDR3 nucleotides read TGTGCCACCAGTGACCCCTATGGCCGTACCGGGGAGCTGTTTTTT. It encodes CATSDPYGRTGELFF.

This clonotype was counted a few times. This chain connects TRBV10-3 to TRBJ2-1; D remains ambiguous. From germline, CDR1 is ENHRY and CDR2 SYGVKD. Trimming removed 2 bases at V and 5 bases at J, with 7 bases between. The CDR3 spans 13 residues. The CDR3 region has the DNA TGTGCCATCAGTGAGGATGGCAACAATGAGCAGTTCTTC. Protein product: CAISEDGNNEQFF.

CDR3 DNA: TGCGCCAGCAGCTTGATGGTTCACGGGATTCGGATGTCGGAGACCCAGTACTTC. Translation: CASSLMVHGIRMSETQYF. This rearrangement joins TRBV5-1 to TRBJ2-5; D might be TRBD2 (5 bases). CDR3 size: 18 residues. Germline V gene lookup returns CDR1 SGHRS and CDR2 YFSETQ. Trimming pared 1 base from V and 5 bases from J, leaving 24 bases between.